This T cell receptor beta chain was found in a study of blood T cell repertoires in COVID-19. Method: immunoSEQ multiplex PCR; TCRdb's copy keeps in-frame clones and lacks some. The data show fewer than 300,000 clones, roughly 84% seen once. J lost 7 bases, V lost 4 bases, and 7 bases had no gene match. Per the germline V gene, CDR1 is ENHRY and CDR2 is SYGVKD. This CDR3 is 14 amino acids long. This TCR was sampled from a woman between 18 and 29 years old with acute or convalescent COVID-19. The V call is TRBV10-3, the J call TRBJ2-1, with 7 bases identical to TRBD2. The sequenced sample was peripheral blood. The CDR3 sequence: CAISGGRAPNEQFF. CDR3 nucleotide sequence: TGTGCCATCAGTGGGGGGAGGGCCCCAAATGAGCAGTTCTTC.